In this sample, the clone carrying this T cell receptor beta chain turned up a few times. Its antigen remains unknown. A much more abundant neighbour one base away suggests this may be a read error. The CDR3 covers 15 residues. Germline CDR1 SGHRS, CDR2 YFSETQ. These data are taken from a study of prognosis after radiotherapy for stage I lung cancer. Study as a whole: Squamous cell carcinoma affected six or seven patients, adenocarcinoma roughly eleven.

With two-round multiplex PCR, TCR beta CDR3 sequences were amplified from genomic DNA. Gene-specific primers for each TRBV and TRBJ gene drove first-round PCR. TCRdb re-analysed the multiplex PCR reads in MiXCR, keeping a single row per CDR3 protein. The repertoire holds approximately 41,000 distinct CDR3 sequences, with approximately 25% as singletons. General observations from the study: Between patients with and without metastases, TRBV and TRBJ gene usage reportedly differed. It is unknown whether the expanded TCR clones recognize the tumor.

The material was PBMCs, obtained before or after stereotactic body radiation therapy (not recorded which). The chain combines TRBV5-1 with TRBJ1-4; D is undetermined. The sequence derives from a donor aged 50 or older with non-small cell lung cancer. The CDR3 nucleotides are TGCGCCAGCAGCGAGGGCCCGGTGCCAGACGAAAAACTGGTTTTT. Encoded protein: CASSEGPVPDEKLVF.